This TCR beta chain was obtained from a study of immune evolution from preneoplasia to lung adenocarcinoma (dated by TCRdb to about 2021). The study in broad terms: HLA loss of heterozygosity was found in about 6.3% of AIS, under 18% of MIA and less than 35% of ADC lesions, and in no AAH lesions. POLYSOLVER was used to infer Class I HLA alleles from exome data, and LOHHLA was used to detect allele-specific HLA loss. The study reported that about 100 samples were used for TCR sequencing. TCR sequencing data were obtained from around 56 patients. The overall cohort was made up of nearly 55 patients with pulmonary nodules who had surgical resection. The study profiled immune contexture across lung adenocarcinoma precursors and invasive adenocarcinoma using immune gene expression, TCR sequencing and multiplex immunofluorescence. Resected precursor lesions (AAH, AIS, MIA) and invasive adenocarcinomas were compared with paired morphologically normal lung tissue. The immune data were integrated with whole exome sequencing and methylation data from the same cohort of nodules. The sample size was set by how many specimens were available, not by a prior power calculation. Study-wide conclusions, independent of this receptor: Normal lung had the highest top T cell clone frequencies, and these frequencies appeared to fall progressively from AAH through AIS, MIA and invasive adenocarcinoma. Findings were based on association rather than direct causation; larger cohorts with long-term follow-up and longitudinal biopsies were deemed needed. Because every patient came from Japan and China, how well the results apply to Western populations was uncertain. Compared with EGFR-mutant or double wild-type lesions, KRAS-mutant nodules had the highest T cell clonality. Clonality was highest in normal lung, while later-stage lesions appeared to show lower clonality but higher T cell density and diversity.

In the germline V gene (reference sequence), CDR1 corresponds to MNHEY and CDR2 to SMNVEV. The junction shows trimming of 1 base on V and 3 bases on J, plus 6 bases between the germline ends. There are 13 amino acids in the CDR3, from cysteine to phenylalanine inclusive. Left in the record is the CDR3 DNA by itself, 39 bases read in frame from the first base. The patients had resection in Japan or China between the mid-2010s and the late 2010s. Two lung cancer pathologists independently confirmed the histologic diagnosis of each case on H&E slides. To enrich premalignant or tumor cells for nucleic acid extraction, macro-dissection was performed after pathologic assessment. DNA was isolated from FFPE tissue using the AllPrep DNA/RNA FFPE Kit. Regarding this clone: No cognate antigen has been identified for it. Base qualities are not provided; no much larger clone lies one nucleotide away.

Using the immunoSEQ hsTCRbeta Kit, TCR beta CDR3 regions were sequenced from DNA. The original methods were these. The ImmunoSEQ Analyzer was used to analyse the TCR sequencing data. T cell clonality was defined as 1 minus Pielou's evenness, as computed on productive rearrangements. The inverse Simpson index, applied to productive templates, was used to measure T cell diversity. T cell density was expressed as TCR beta template counts normalized to usable DNA, with usable DNA estimated by amplifying and sequencing housekeeping genes. TCR metrics were compared across histologic stages using two-sided Kruskal-Wallis tests. Not all clones reach the TCRdb copy of this immuneACCESS table, which keeps in-frame sequences only. Checked studies attribute under half of the gap to unresolved V genes and leave the rest unexplained. V and J calls and clone size are those listed in that table; D and trimming were worked out from the DNA. The table for this sample lists some 4,900 clones; 76% of them were counted only once. Together, the top ten hold around a tenth of the sample.

The sample was FFPE minimally invasive lung adenocarcinoma tissue. The cell subset or site label on this specimen signifies: micro-invasive lung adenocarcinoma (MIA). This sequence originates from a person aged 65 to 85 with lung adenocarcinoma. The chain links TRBV27 with TRBJ2-5, with no confidently assigned D gene. This receptor carries the CDR3 CASSLFNEETQYF. The nucleotides are TGTGCCAGCAGTTTATTCAACGAAGAGACCCAGTACTTC.